This T cell receptor (beta chain) was found in a study of tumor-infiltrating lymphocytes in primary liver carcinoma. Study context: Subjects consisted of male and female patients aged 30 to 69 years. The tumors ranged from about 4 to 10 cm across and fell within stage T1-T3 N0M0.

Priming with a constant-region primer yielded TCR beta cDNA from roughly 0.45 ug total RNA. Investigators got TCR beta libraries out of three nested multiplex PCR rounds, done with slightly modified ARM-PCR. The study ran its first two PCR rounds for roughly 11 cycles each, using TRBV1-TRBV30 forward primers and a C-beta reverse primer. Using its own MiXCR run on the multiplex PCR reads, TCRdb lists one record per CDR3 protein. The sample has some 200,000 distinct CDR3 sequences, roughly two thirds seen once. Study-level results: Tumors and blood were compared for top-250-clone fraction, and tumors had the significantly higher value (p = 0.039).

About this clonotype itself: The antigen is undetermined.

The ends were cut back, 2 bases at V and 5 bases at J, with 14 bases in the middle. This CDR3 spans 15 amino acids. Germline V gives CDR1 SGHRS, CDR2 YFSETQ. Germline DNA was also extracted, and blood RNA derived from unsorted whole blood. Roughly 4.4 milliliters of peripheral blood were gathered ahead of the operation. This TCR was sampled from a woman aged 55-70 years with primary liver carcinoma and hepatitis B virus infection. The J gene is TRBJ1-5, the V gene TRBV5-1, with D perhaps matching TRBD1 (5 bases). Material: peripheral blood. The CDR3 is CASSFSGTGDQPQHF. Written as DNA, the CDR3 is TGCGCCAGCAGCTTCTCCGGGACGGGCGATCAGCCCCAGCATTTT.